This T cell receptor (beta chain) is drawn from a study of CD8+ T cells in alopecia areata. Looking at the study overall: The drug, oral tofacitinib, was given to treated patients at 5 to 10 mg twice daily. Whole-study results and caveats: Just one nonresponder means the tie between baseline CD8+ expansion and response stays uncertain. Sequence data from scalp samples additionally include resident alphabeta T cells of normal skin.

The sequencing template was cDNA reverse transcribed from extracted RNA. Repertoires were generated with immunoSEQ multiplex PCR, while TCRdb's copy carries only in-frame clones and drops some. The data contain under 350,000 clones, 58% of them singletons. This CDR3 is built from 15 residues. From germline, CDR1 is SEHNR and CDR2 FQNEAQ (reference sequence). Trimming took off 2 bases at V and 4 bases at J, with 9 bases between the two ends. This clone appeared once. Its specificity is not known. The treatment: oral pan-JAK inhibitor, 5-10 mg twice daily. The chain combines TRBV7-9 with TRBJ1-6, with D possibly matching TRBD1 (5 bases). The clonotype originates from a human donor with alopecia areata. Sequencing was performed on CD4+ T cells sorted from blood, taken at week 24, from a patient treated with tofacitinib. CDR3 DNA sequence: TGTGCCAGCAGCTTACTGACAGCTTATAATTCACCCCTCCACTTT. Amino acid sequence: CASSLLTAYNSPLHF.